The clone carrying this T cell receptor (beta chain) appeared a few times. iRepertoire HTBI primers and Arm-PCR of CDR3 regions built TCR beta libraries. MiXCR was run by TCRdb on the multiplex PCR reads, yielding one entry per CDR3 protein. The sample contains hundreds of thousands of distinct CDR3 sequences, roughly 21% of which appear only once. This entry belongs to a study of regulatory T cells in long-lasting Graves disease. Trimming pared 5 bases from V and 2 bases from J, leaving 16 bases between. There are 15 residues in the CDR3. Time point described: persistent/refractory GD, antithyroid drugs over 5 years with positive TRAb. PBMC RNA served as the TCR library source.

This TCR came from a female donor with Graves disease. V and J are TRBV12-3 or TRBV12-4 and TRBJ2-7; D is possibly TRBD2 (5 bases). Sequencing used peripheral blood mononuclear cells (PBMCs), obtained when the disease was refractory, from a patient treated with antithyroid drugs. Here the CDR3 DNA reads TGTGCCAGCAGTCCCGGGGAGCTTACTACCTACGAGCAGTACTTC. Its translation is CASSPGELTTYEQYF.